The next 4 T cell receptor beta chains were all read from a single sample in a study of T cell clones after liver transplantation. Some clones are missing from TCRdb's copy, which holds only in-frame ones; the method was immunoSEQ multiplex PCR. Of about 99,000 clones in the sample, roughly 80% were seen once. Sequenced material: CD4+ T cells from blood, taken before liver transplant. These receptors came from a human donor who received a liver transplant.

This chain connects TRBV21-1 to TRBJ2-5; the D segment call TRBD2 is taken from the table without a DNA check. TRBV21-1 is a documented pseudogene. The CDR3 is 16 amino acids. CDR3 coding DNA: TGTGCCAGCAACACTACTAGCGGGGTAGACCAAGAGACCCAGTACTTC. It encodes CASNTTSGVDQETQYF.

The rearrangement uses TRBV5-4 and TRBJ1-2, with no clear D. The V gene lost 3 bases and the J gene lost 2 bases, with 8 bases spanning the gap. The CDR3 spans 13 residues. Per germline, CDR1 SGHNT and CDR2 YYREEE (reference sequence). For the CDR3, the DNA is TGTGCCAGCAGCTCCCCGCCGAACTATGGCTACACCTTC. Translation gives CASSSPPNYGYTF.

The V gene is TRBV27, the J gene TRBJ1-5; maybe TRBD1 (6 bases). The CDR3 contains 14 residues. From germline, CDR1 is MNHEY and CDR2 SMNVEV (reference sequence). V was cut by 4 bases and J by 6 bases, with 13 bases left in between. The CDR3, as DNA: TGTGCCAGCAGTTGGGACATTTTCGGTCAGCCCCAGCATTTT. Protein sequence: CASSWDIFGQPQHF.

The chain couples TRBV5-1 to TRBJ2-3; 13 bases map to TRBD2. The CDR3 is 15 residues long. The V gene end was trimmed by 6 bases and the J gene end by 2 bases; junction bases not matched to a gene: 3. Germline-derived CDR1 and CDR2 are SGHRS and YFSETQ. CDR3 nucleotides: TGCGCCAGCACCGGACTAGCGGGAGCCACAGATACGCAGTATTTT. Translation gives CASTGLAGATDTQYF.